This TCR beta chain is from a study of T cells in Graves' hyperthyroidism and ophthalmopathy. Study-level findings and limits: Blood samples included most of the expanded thyroid clonotypes exceeding 0.001.

Trimming took off 1 base at V and 1 base at J, with 5 bases between the two ends. The CDR3 contains 14 residues. CDR1 MDHEN and CDR2 SYDVKM come from the germline V gene. This clonotype was detected ten times or more. Antigen: not known. RNA transcripts gave rise to amplified TCR beta CDR3 regions. Researchers ran a first-round RT-PCR on the TCR CDR3 using the HTBI primer set. TCRdb passed the multiplex PCR reads through MiXCR, listing each CDR3 protein once. Among more than 650,000 distinct CDR3 sequences listed, around 15% were seen once. Sequencing input: blood. This receptor was obtained from a woman aged 18-35 years with Graves' hyperthyroidism. The chain recombines TRBV28 with TRBJ1-5; no definite D call. The CDR3 spells CASSLYSSNQPQHF. CDR3 bases: TGTGCCAGCAGTTTATACTCCAGCAATCAGCCCCAGCATTTT.